The rows below give T cell receptor beta chains drawn from one sample of a study of post-analysis software for immune sequencing data. MiXCR, run by TCRdb on the PCR reads, gives a single entry per CDR3 protein. The sample has 450,000 to 700,000 distinct CDR3 sequences; roughly 46% are singletons. Sequenced input: blood. The receptors were gathered from a girl between 10 and 17 years old with multiple sclerosis. CDR3s include the opening cysteine and the closing phenylalanine or tryptophan. The order of the fields is J gene, clone size, V gene, CDR3 length, D gene, CDR3 DNA, CDR3 protein. A D gene is named only where the DNA matches it firmly. Expanded clones are given a class, and other clones once, few, many or no size at all.

j_gene: TRBJ2-5; abundance: -; v_gene: TRBV12-3/TRBV12-4; len: 13; d_gene: -; CDR3nt: TGTGCCAGCAGTTTAGACGGAAAAGAGACCCAGTACTTC; CDR3aa: CASSLDGKETQYF
j_gene: TRBJ2-5; abundance: -; v_gene: TRBV20-1; len: 15; d_gene: -; CDR3nt: TGCAGTGCTAGCCGGGGATACCGGGGCTCGGAGACCCAGTACTTC; CDR3aa: CSASRGYRGSETQYF
j_gene: TRBJ1-1; abundance: -; v_gene: TRBV7-2; len: 13; d_gene: -; CDR3nt: TGTGCCAGCAGTCTTAGATGGAACACTGAAGCTTTCTTT; CDR3aa: CASSLRWNTEAFF
j_gene: TRBJ2-3; abundance: -; v_gene: TRBV10-3; len: 14; d_gene: TRBD2; CDR3nt: TGTGCCATCAGGGGGACTAGCGGGAAAGATACGCAGTATTTT; CDR3aa: CAIRGTSGKDTQYF
j_gene: TRBJ2-3; abundance: -; v_gene: TRBV20-1; len: 15; d_gene: TRBD2; CDR3nt: TGCAGTGCTAGGGGGACTAGCGGGAGGCCGGATACGCAGTATTTT; CDR3aa: CSARGTSGRPDTQYF
j_gene: TRBJ2-5; abundance: -; v_gene: TRBV10-3; len: 14; d_gene: TRBD1; CDR3nt: TGTGCCATCAGGAGAGACAGGGGTCAGGAGACCCAGTACTTC; CDR3aa: CAIRRDRGQETQYF
j_gene: TRBJ2-7; abundance: few; v_gene: TRBV3-1; len: 14; d_gene: TRBD1; CDR3nt: TGTGCCAGCAGCCAGGGGACAGAGACCTACGAGCAGTACTTC; CDR3aa: CASSQGTETYEQYF
j_gene: TRBJ2-7; abundance: few; v_gene: TRBV10-3; len: 12; d_gene: -; CDR3nt: TGTGCCATCAGTGAGTCCGGACCCGAGCAGTACTTC; CDR3aa: CAISESGPEQYF
j_gene: TRBJ2-7; abundance: -; v_gene: TRBV20-1; len: 11; d_gene: -; CDR3nt: TGCAGTGCTAGAGATGCCTCCGAGCAGTACTTC; CDR3aa: CSARDASEQYF
j_gene: TRBJ2-1; abundance: few; v_gene: TRBV19; len: 14; d_gene: TRBD1; CDR3nt: TGTGCCAGTAGTGTACCGGGACAGGGAAATGAGCAGTTCTTC; CDR3aa: CASSVPGQGNEQFF
j_gene: TRBJ2-1; abundance: -; v_gene: TRBV29-1; len: 12; d_gene: TRBD2; CDR3nt: TGCAGCGTTGAAGGTAGCGGGGGCGAGCAGTTCTTC; CDR3aa: CSVEGSGGEQFF
j_gene: TRBJ2-7; abundance: -; v_gene: TRBV5-5; len: 15; d_gene: -; CDR3nt: TGTGCCAGCAGCCCCGGGACTCAATTCACCTACGAGCAGTACTTC; CDR3aa: CASSPGTQFTYEQYF
j_gene: TRBJ2-7; abundance: -; v_gene: TRBV20-1; len: 13; d_gene: -; CDR3nt: TGCAGTGCCCCGCTCGGGGCTTACGACGAGCAGTACTTC; CDR3aa: CSAPLGAYDEQYF
j_gene: TRBJ2-3; abundance: -; v_gene: TRBV12-3/TRBV12-4; len: 16; d_gene: -; CDR3nt: TGTGCCAGCAGTTTGCGTAGCGGGAAAGGGACAGATGCGCAGTATTTT; CDR3aa: CASSLRSGKGTDAQYF
j_gene: TRBJ2-7; abundance: -; v_gene: TRBV27; len: 16; d_gene: TRBD2; CDR3nt: TGTGCCAGCAGTCGGACTAGCGGGGGGTTCTTCTACGAGCAGTACTTC; CDR3aa: CASSRTSGGFFYEQYF
j_gene: TRBJ2-5; abundance: -; v_gene: TRBV20-1; len: 15; d_gene: -; CDR3nt: TGCAGTGCTATAGCCCGGGGGCCTCGCGACCAGACCCAGTACTTC; CDR3aa: CSAIARGPRDQTQYF
j_gene: TRBJ2-5; abundance: -; v_gene: TRBV29-1; len: 18; d_gene: TRBD2; CDR3nt: TGCAGCGTTTCGAGGTTTATAGCGGGAGGGGAGACCCAAGAGACCCAGTACTTC; CDR3aa: CSVSRFIAGGETQETQYF
j_gene: TRBJ2-5; abundance: -; v_gene: TRBV10-3; len: 14; d_gene: -; CDR3nt: TGTGCCATCAGTGAGTCAAGGGGTCAAGAGACCCAGTACTTC; CDR3aa: CAISESRGQETQYF
j_gene: TRBJ2-5; abundance: few; v_gene: TRBV7-2; len: 17; d_gene: TRBD2; CDR3nt: TGTGCCAGCAGCTTAGCACTAGCGGGAAGGGGCCAAGAGACCCAGTACTTC; CDR3aa: CASSLALAGRGQETQYF
j_gene: TRBJ1-1; abundance: -; v_gene: TRBV12-3/TRBV12-4; len: 12; d_gene: -; CDR3nt: TGTGCCACCCTGGGAATGAACACTGAAGCTTTCTTT; CDR3aa: CATLGMNTEAFF
j_gene: TRBJ2-7; abundance: -; v_gene: TRBV20-1; len: 12; d_gene: TRBD1; CDR3nt: TGCAGTGCTAAGGGGGCCTCCTACGAGCAGTACTTC; CDR3aa: CSAKGASYEQYF
j_gene: TRBJ2-1; abundance: few; v_gene: TRBV30; len: 14; d_gene: -; CDR3nt: TGTGCTACTACTCCGGGAGTTGGGAACAATGAGCAGTTCTTC; CDR3aa: CATTPGVGNNEQFF
j_gene: TRBJ2-7; abundance: -; v_gene: TRBV30; len: 15; d_gene: TRBD2; CDR3nt: TGTGCCTGGAGTGTAGGGACTAGCGGTTCCTACGAGCAGTACTTC; CDR3aa: CAWSVGTSGSYEQYF
j_gene: TRBJ2-5; abundance: -; v_gene: TRBV18; len: 15; d_gene: -; CDR3nt: TGTGCCAGCTCACCACCGGAGGGATTGCAAGAGACCCAGTACTTC; CDR3aa: CASSPPEGLQETQYF
j_gene: TRBJ1-2; abundance: -; v_gene: TRBV5-1; len: 11; d_gene: -; CDR3nt: TGCGCCAGCAGCTTGATGGAGGGCTACACCTTC; CDR3aa: CASSLMEGYTF
j_gene: TRBJ2-5; abundance: few; v_gene: TRBV12-3/TRBV12-4; len: 13; d_gene: -; CDR3nt: TGTGCCAGCAGTCAGGACGGAGCGAGGACCCAGTACTTC; CDR3aa: CASSQDGARTQYF
j_gene: TRBJ1-2; abundance: few; v_gene: TRBV5-1; len: 14; d_gene: TRBD1; CDR3nt: TGCGCCAGCAGCAGCGGGACAGGGGTCTATGGCTACACCTTC; CDR3aa: CASSSGTGVYGYTF
j_gene: TRBJ2-7; abundance: few; v_gene: TRBV9; len: 14; d_gene: -; CDR3nt: TGTGCCAGCAGCGCCGACGCCAACTCCTACGAGCAGTACTTC; CDR3aa: CASSADANSYEQYF
j_gene: TRBJ1-2; abundance: -; v_gene: TRBV10-3; len: 14; d_gene: TRBD1; CDR3nt: TGTGCCATCAGTTGGACAGGGGGTAACTATGGCTACACCTTC; CDR3aa: CAISWTGGNYGYTF
j_gene: TRBJ2-7; abundance: few; v_gene: TRBV12-3/TRBV12-4; len: 15; d_gene: TRBD1; CDR3nt: TGTGCCAGCAGTGGAGGGGACAGGGTGGCCTACGAGCAGTACTTC; CDR3aa: CASSGGDRVAYEQYF
j_gene: TRBJ2-5; abundance: -; v_gene: TRBV9; len: 14; d_gene: -; CDR3nt: TGTGCCAGCAGCGTTCGGGACAAGCAAGAGACCCAGTACTTC; CDR3aa: CASSVRDKQETQYF
j_gene: TRBJ2-3; abundance: -; v_gene: TRBV6-1; len: 13; d_gene: TRBD2; CDR3nt: TGTGCCACTAGCGGGGAAACGAGAGATACGCAGTATTTT; CDR3aa: CATSGETRDTQYF
j_gene: TRBJ2-5; abundance: few; v_gene: TRBV7-2; len: 18; d_gene: TRBD2; CDR3nt: TGTGCCAGCAGCTTACGGGCTAGCGGGAGGGGTGTCGTAGAGACCCAGTACTTC; CDR3aa: CASSLRASGRGVVETQYF
j_gene: TRBJ2-7; abundance: -; v_gene: TRBV6-6; len: 14; d_gene: TRBD1; CDR3nt: TGTGCCAGCAGGCATAGACAGGGAGCCTACGAGCAGTACTTC; CDR3aa: CASRHRQGAYEQYF
j_gene: TRBJ1-2; abundance: -; v_gene: TRBV6-5; len: 14; d_gene: -; CDR3nt: TGTGCCAGCAGTTACTCGAAGGCAGGGTATGGCTACACCTTC; CDR3aa: CASSYSKAGYGYTF
j_gene: TRBJ1-6; abundance: -; v_gene: TRBV15; len: 15; d_gene: TRBD1; CDR3nt: TGTGCCACCAGCAGAGCAGGGGGCGATAATTCACCCCTCCACTTT; CDR3aa: CATSRAGGDNSPLHF
j_gene: TRBJ2-7; abundance: -; v_gene: TRBV29-1; len: 13; d_gene: -; CDR3nt: TGCAGCGTTGTTAAGCTACTAGGTGGCGAGCAGTACTTC; CDR3aa: CSVVKLLGGEQYF